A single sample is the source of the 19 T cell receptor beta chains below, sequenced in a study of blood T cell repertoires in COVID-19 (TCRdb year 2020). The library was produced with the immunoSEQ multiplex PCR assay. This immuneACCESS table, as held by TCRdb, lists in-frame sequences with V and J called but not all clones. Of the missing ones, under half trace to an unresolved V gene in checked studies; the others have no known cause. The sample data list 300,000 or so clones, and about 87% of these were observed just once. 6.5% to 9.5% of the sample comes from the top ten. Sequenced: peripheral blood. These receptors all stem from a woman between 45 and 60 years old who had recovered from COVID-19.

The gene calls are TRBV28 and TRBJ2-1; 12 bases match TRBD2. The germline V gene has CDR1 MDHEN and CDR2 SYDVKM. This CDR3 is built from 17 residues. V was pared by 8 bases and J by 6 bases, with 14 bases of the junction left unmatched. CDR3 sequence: CASQTSGRGVVFNEQFF. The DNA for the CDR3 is TGTGCCAGCCAGACTAGCGGGAGAGGTGTGGTATTCAATGAGCAGTTCTTC.

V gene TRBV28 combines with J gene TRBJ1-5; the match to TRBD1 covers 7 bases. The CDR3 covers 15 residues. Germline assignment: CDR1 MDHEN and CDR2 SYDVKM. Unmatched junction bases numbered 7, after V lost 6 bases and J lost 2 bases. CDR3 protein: CASSPTGIGNQPQHF. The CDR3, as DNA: TGTGCCAGCAGCCCGACAGGGATTGGCAATCAGCCCCAGCATTTT.

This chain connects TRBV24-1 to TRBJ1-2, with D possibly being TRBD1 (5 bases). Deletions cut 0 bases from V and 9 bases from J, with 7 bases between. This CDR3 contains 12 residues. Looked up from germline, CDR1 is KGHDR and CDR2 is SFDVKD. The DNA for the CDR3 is TGTGCCACCAGTGATTTGCGGGGGAGCTACACCTTC. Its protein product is CATSDLRGSYTF.

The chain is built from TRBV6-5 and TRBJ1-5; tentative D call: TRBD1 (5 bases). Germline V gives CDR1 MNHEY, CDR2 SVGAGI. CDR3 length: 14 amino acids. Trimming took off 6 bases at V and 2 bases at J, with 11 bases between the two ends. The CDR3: CASSRAGGNQPQHF. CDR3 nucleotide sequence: TGTGCCAGCAGCCGCGCGGGGGGCAATCAGCCCCAGCATTTT.

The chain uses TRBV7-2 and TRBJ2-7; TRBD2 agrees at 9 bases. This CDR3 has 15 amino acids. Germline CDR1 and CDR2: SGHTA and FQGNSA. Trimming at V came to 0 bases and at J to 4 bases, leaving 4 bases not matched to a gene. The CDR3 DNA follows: TGTGCCAGCAGCTTAGCAGCGGGGGGTTTGTACGAGCAGTACTTC. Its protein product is CASSLAAGGLYEQYF.

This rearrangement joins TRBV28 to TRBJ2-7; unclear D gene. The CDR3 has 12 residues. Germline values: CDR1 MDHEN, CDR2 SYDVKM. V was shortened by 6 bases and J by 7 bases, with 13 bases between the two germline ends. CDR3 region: CASSVSEWEQYF. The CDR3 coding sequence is TGTGCCAGCAGCGTCTCGGAGTGGGAGCAGTACTTC.

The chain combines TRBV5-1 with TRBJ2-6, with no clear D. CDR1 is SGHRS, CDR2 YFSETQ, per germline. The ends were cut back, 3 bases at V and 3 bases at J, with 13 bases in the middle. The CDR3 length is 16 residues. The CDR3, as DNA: TGCGCCAGCAGCTGGTACCAGGATCTTGGGGCCAACGTCCTGACTTTC. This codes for CASSWYQDLGANVLTF.

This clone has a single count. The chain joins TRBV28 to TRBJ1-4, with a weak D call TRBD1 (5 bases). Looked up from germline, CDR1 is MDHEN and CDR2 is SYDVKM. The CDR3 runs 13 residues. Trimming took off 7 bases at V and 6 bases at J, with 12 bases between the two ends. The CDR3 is CASKGTPDEKLFF. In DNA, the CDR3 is TGTGCCAGCAAAGGGACTCCTGATGAAAAACTGTTTTTT.

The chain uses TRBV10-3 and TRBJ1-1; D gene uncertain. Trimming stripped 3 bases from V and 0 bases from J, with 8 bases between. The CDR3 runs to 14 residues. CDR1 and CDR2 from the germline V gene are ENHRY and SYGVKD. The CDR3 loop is CAISELGMNTEAFF. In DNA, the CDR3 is TGTGCCATCAGTGAACTGGGCATGAACACTGAAGCTTTCTTT.

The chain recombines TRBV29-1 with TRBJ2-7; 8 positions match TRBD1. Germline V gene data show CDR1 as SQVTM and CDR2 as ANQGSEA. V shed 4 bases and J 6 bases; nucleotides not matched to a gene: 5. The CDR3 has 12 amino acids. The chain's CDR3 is CSVGRGPAEQYF. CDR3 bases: TGCAGCGTTGGCAGGGGGCCGGCCGAGCAGTACTTC.

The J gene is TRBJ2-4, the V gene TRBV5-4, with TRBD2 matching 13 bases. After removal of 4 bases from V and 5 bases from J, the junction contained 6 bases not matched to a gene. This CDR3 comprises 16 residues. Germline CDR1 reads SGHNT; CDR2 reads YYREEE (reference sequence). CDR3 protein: CASSGSGLAGQNIQYF. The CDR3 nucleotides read TGTGCCAGCAGCGGATCGGGACTAGCGGGACAAAACATTCAGTACTTC.

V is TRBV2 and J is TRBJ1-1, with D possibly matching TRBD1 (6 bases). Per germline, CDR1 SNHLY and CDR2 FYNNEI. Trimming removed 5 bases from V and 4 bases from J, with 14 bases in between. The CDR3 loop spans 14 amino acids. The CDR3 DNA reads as TGTGCCAGCAGTATTGACAGGAGACTCACTGAAGCTTTCTTT. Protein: CASSIDRRLTEAFF.

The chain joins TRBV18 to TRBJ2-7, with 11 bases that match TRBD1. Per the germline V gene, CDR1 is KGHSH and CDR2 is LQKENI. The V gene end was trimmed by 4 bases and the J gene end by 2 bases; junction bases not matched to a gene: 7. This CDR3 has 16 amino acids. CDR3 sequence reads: CASSRRGTGGTYEQYF. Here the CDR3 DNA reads TGTGCCAGCTCACGGAGGGGGACAGGGGGTACCTACGAGCAGTACTTC.

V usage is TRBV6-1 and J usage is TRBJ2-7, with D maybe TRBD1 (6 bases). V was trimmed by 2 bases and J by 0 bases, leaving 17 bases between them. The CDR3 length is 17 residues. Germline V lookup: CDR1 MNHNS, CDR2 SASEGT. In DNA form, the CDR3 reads TGTGCCAGCAGTGAATATCGACGGACAGCAATCTCCTACGAGCAGTACTTC. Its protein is CASSEYRRTAISYEQYF.

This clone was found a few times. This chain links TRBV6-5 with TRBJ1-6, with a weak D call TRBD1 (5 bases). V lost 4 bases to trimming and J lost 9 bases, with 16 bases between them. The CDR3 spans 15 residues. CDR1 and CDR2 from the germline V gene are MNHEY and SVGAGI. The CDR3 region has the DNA TGTGCCAGCAGTTGGTCTCTATCCGGGGGTTCACCCCTCCACTTT. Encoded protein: CASSWSLSGGSPLHF.

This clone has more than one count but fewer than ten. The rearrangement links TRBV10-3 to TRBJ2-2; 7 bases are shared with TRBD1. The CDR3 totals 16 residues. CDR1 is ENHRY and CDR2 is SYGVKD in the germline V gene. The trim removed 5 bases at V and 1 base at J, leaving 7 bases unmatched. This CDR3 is CAISKAGTENTGELFF. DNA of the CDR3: TGTGCCATCAGTAAAGCCGGGACAGAGAACACCGGGGAGCTGTTTTTT.

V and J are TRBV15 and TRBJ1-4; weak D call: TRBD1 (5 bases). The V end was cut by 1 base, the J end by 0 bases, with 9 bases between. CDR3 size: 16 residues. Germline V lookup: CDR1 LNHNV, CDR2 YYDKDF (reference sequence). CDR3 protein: CATSRAGGATNEKLFF. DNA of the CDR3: TGTGCCACCAGCAGAGCTGGGGGGGCAACTAATGAAAAACTGTTTTTT.

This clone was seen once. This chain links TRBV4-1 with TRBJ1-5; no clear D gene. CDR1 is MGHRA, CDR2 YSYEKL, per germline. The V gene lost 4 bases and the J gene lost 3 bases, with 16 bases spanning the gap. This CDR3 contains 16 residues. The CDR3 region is CASSPEGDTTNQPQHF. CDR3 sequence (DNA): TGCGCCAGCAGCCCAGAGGGCGACACGACCAATCAGCCCCAGCATTTT.

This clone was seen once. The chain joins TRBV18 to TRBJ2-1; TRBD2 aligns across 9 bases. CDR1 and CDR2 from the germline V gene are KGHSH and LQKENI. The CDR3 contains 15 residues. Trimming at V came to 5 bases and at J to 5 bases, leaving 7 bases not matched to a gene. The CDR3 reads CASSYASGKNNEQFF. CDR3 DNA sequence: TGTGCCAGCTCATATGCTAGCGGGAAAAACAATGAGCAGTTCTTC.